These 23 T cell receptor beta chains were sequenced from one sample in a study of cytotoxic CD8 clonotypes in ibrutinib-treated CLL. Only in-frame clones appear in the TCRdb table, and some are missing; sequencing was by immunoSEQ multiplex PCR. The sample includes a few hundred thousand clones, 60% to 80% seen only once; the top ten take around 6.6%. The source was PBMCs, collected after 36 months of ibrutinib treatment. These receptors all come from a human donor with chronic lymphocytic leukemia.

The V call is TRBV7-3, the J call TRBJ2-1; 9 bases align to TRBD1. V lost 5 bases to trimming and J lost 5 bases; unmatched junction nucleotides: 7. CDR3 length: 15 amino acids. The germline gives CDR1 SGHTA, CDR2 FQGTGA. Here the CDR3 DNA reads TGTGCCAGCAGCCTACCGGGACAGGGAGACAATGAGCAGTTCTTC. Translation gives CASSLPGQGDNEQFF.

V gene TRBV5-1 combines with J gene TRBJ2-2; possible D gene TRBD1, 5 bases. The germline V and J ends were trimmed by 0 bases and 0 bases, with 6 bases remaining between them. The germline V gene has CDR1 SGHRS and CDR2 YFSETQ. The length of the CDR3 is 15 residues. As DNA, the CDR3 is TGCGCCAGCAGCTTGGAGGGGTCGAACACCGGGGAGCTGTTTTTT. This sequence encodes CASSLEGSNTGELFF.

Remarks on this clone: A junction boundary mismatches the germline segment, possibly from a read error. Other DNA sequences from this sample encode an identical CDR3 as well. V usage is TRBV28 and J usage is TRBJ1-5, with TRBD1 matching over 8 bases. This CDR3 contains 14 residues. Germline loops: CDR1 MDHEN, CDR2 SYDVKM. The chain's CDR3 is CASSPGTGYQPQHF. For the CDR3, the DNA is TGCGCCAGCAGTCCCGGGACAGGATATCAGCCCCAGCATTTT. The entire variable domain, with the rest obtained from reference TRBV28 and TRBJ1-5, is as follows: DVKVTQSSRYLVKRTGEKVFLECVQDMDHENMFWYRQDPGLGLRLIYFSYDVKMKEKGDIPEGYSVSREKKERFSLILESASTNQTSMYLCASSPGTGYQPQHFGDGTRLSIL.

The V call is TRBV5-5, the J call TRBJ1-5; D might be TRBD1 (6 bases). V gave up 0 bases and J gave up 4 bases, with 17 bases separating them. The CDR3 sequence is 17 residues long. Germline V gives CDR1 SGHKS, CDR2 YYEKEE (reference sequence). Written as DNA, the CDR3 is TGTGCCAGCAGCTTGGGGGGGCCGGTCGATGGGAATCAGCCCCAGCATTTT. Translated: CASSLGGPVDGNQPQHF. Drawing the rest from reference TRBV5-5 and TRBJ1-5, the complete variable domain is DAGVTQSPTHLIKTRGQQVTLRCSPISGHKSVSWYQQVLGQGPQFIFQYYEKEERGRGNFPDRFSARQFPNYSSELNVNALLLGDSALYLCASSLGGPVDGNQPQHFGDGTRLSIL.

This clone has a single count. It is unclear where the CDR3 begins or ends on the DNA, so no DNA is shown, and the CDR3 is as TCRdb lists it. The chain links TRBV9 to TRBJ2-5. Per germline, CDR1 SGDLS and CDR2 YYNGEE. The CDR3 extends over 14 residues, inclusive of both ends. The CDR3 loop reads CASSSSEGGQTQYF.

The CDR3 spells CASSLRGGADTQYF. Written as DNA, the CDR3 is TGCGCCAGCAGTCTGCGGGGGGGCGCAGATACGCAGTATTTT. This sequence joins TRBV5-1 and TRBJ2-3; 9 bases agree with TRBD2. The CDR3 is 14 residues long. CDR1 and CDR2 (germline): SGHRS, YFSETQ. Trimming removed 5 bases from V and 4 bases from J; junction bases left unmatched: 5.

This chain joins TRBV27 and TRBJ2-2; TRBD1 agrees at 11 bases. The V gene end was trimmed by 4 bases and the J gene end by 6 bases; junction bases not matched to a gene: 16. There are 19 residues in the CDR3. Germline values: CDR1 MNHEY, CDR2 SMNVEV (reference sequence). CDR3 sequence (DNA): TGTGCCAGCAGTTCTGGGATGGACAGGGGGCGTCGGACGCCCGGGGAGCTGTTTTTT. Protein sequence: CASSSGMDRGRRTPGELFF.

As for this clone: The same CDR3 is also encoded by other DNA sequences in this sample. Here the CDR3 reads CSARRETQYF. The CDR3 coding sequence is TGCAGTGCCCGTAGGGAGACCCAGTACTTC. The chain links TRBV20-1 to TRBJ2-5; D uncertain. Germline V lookup: CDR1 DFQATT, CDR2 SNEGSKA (reference sequence). CDR3 length: 10 amino acids. V gave up 6 bases and J gave up 5 bases, with 7 bases separating them.

The chain is built from TRBV9 and TRBJ2-2; D might be TRBD2 (6 bases). This CDR3 region has 14 residues. V was pared by 6 bases and J by 6 bases, with 15 bases between. Germline V lookup: CDR1 SGDLS, CDR2 YYNGEE. As DNA, the CDR3 is TGTGCCAGCACCAGTTTCACTAGCCCCGGGGAGCTGTTTTTT. This sequence encodes CASTSFTSPGELFF.

The chain is built from TRBV7-6 and TRBJ2-1; 13 positions match TRBD2. The CDR3 is made up of 18 amino acids. Trimming removed 5 bases from V and 1 base from J; junction bases left unmatched: 8. Germline lookup yields CDR1 SGHVS and CDR2 FNYEAQ. In DNA form, the CDR3 reads TGTGCCAGCAGCAAACCACGGACTAGCGGGAGTTCCTACAATGAGCAGTTCTTC. This gives the protein CASSKPRTSGSSYNEQFF.

The rearrangement joins TRBV7-2 to TRBJ2-7, with D uncertain. Germline V gene lookup returns CDR1 SGHTA and CDR2 FQGNSA. V lost 2 bases, J lost 0 bases, and 11 bases lay in between. The CDR3 is 15 residues long. The CDR3 DNA reads TGTGCCAGCAGCTTATCGCCGGCTCTCTCCTACGAGCAGTACTTC. Translating it yields CASSLSPALSYEQYF.

The rearrangement joins TRBV7-9 to TRBJ2-1; weak D call: TRBD2 (5 bases). CDR1 is SEHNR and CDR2 is FQNEAQ in the germline V gene (reference sequence). This CDR3 has 14 amino acids. V was trimmed by 1 base and J by 5 bases, leaving 9 bases between them. The CDR3 region is CASSLGLLNNEQFF. In DNA form, the CDR3 reads TGTGCCAGCAGCTTAGGACTACTAAACAATGAGCAGTTCTTC.

The chain joins TRBV27 to TRBJ2-1; D might be TRBD1 or TRBD2, each matching 5 bases. This CDR3 has 15 amino acids. Trimming removed 5 bases at V and 4 bases at J, with 15 bases between. Per the germline V gene, CDR1 is MNHEY and CDR2 is SMNVEV (reference sequence). CDR3 residues: CASSPERTLYNEQFF. For the CDR3, the DNA is TGTGCCAGCAGTCCCGAGCGGACACTGTACAATGAGCAGTTCTTC.

The J gene is TRBJ2-7, the V gene TRBV7-2; the D is unclear. Germline V gene data show CDR1 as SGHTA and CDR2 as FQGNSA. The V gene lost 1 base and the J gene lost 6 bases, with 7 bases spanning the gap. The CDR3 is made up of 12 amino acids. This CDR3 is CASSLGGLEQYF. The CDR3 nucleotides are TGTGCCAGCAGCTTAGGCGGTCTCGAGCAGTACTTC.

Worth noting for this clone: Other DNA sequences in the same sample also yield this CDR3. This chain links TRBV18 with TRBJ2-7, with 9 bases identical to TRBD1. CDR1 KGHSH and CDR2 LQKENI come from the germline V gene. The V gene end was trimmed by 3 bases and the J gene end by 3 bases; junction bases not matched to a gene: 3. The CDR3 runs to 14 residues. The CDR3 spells CASSPDRGGYEQYF. DNA for the CDR3: TGTGCCAGCTCACCGGACAGGGGAGGCTACGAGCAGTACTTC.

The chain couples TRBV29-1 to TRBJ1-4; D perhaps matches TRBD1 (6 bases). Trimming cost V 7 bases and J 5 bases, with 14 bases left between them. This CDR3 region has 13 residues. The germline V gene encodes CDR1 SQVTM and CDR2 ANQGSEA. This chain's CDR3 is CSGMDSVNEKLFF. The CDR3 nucleotides read TGCAGCGGAATGGACAGTGTCAATGAAAAACTGTTTTTT.

The chain has TRBV7-9 and TRBJ2-1; 9 positions match TRBD2. The CDR3 spans 16 residues. CDR1 is SEHNR, CDR2 FQNEAQ, per germline (reference sequence). V lost 5 bases to trimming and J lost 4 bases; unmatched junction nucleotides: 9. In DNA form, the CDR3 reads TGTGCCAGCAGCCTCCATTCGCTAGCGGGGTACAATGAGCAGTTCTTC. This encodes CASSLHSLAGYNEQFF.

In this sample, this clone turned up a few times. This chain connects TRBV5-4 to TRBJ1-1; 7 nucleotides align to TRBD1. The CDR3 runs 15 residues. V shed 2 bases, J shed 2 bases, and the junction held 6 bases outside the gene matches. Germline V gene sequence: CDR1 SGHNT, CDR2 YYREEE (reference sequence). The CDR3 loop reads CASSFVDRHNTEAFF. The CDR3 DNA reads TGTGCCAGCAGCTTCGTGGACAGGCATAACACTGAAGCTTTCTTT. The whole variable domain, filled in from reference TRBV5-4 and TRBJ1-1, reads ETGVTQSPTHLIKTRGQQVTLRCSSQSGHNTVSWYQQALGQGPQFIFQYYREEENGRGNFPPRFSGLQFPNYSSELNVNALELDDSALYLCASSFVDRHNTEAFFGQGTRLTVV.

J is TRBJ2-4 and V is TRBV5-6; D gene unclear. The CDR3 is 14 amino acids. Germline values: CDR1 SGHDT, CDR2 YYEEEE. V lost 2 bases to trimming and J lost 0 bases, with 6 bases between them. CDR3 in amino acids: CASSFVGAKNIQYF. DNA for the CDR3: TGTGCCAGCAGCTTTGTGGGAGCCAAAAACATTCAGTACTTC. Supplemented by reference TRBV5-6 and TRBJ2-4, the full variable domain reads DAGVTQSPTHLIKTRGQQVTLRCSPKSGHDTVSWYQQALGQGPQFIFQYYEEEERQRGNFPDRFSGHQFPNYSSELNVNALLLGDSALYLCASSFVGAKNIQYFGAGTRLSVL.

The chain couples TRBV10-1 to TRBJ2-1; D gene ambiguous. V was clipped by 0 bases and J by 10 bases, with 10 bases between them. The CDR3 has 13 residues. In germline, CDR1 is WNHNN, CDR2 SYGVQD (reference sequence). The CDR3 is CASSESEPWEQFF. DNA for the CDR3: TGCGCCAGCAGTGAGTCAGAGCCTTGGGAGCAGTTCTTC.

This chain links TRBV18 with TRBJ2-7; 15 bases match TRBD2. Germline CDR1 and CDR2: KGHSH and LQKENI. There are 14 residues in the CDR3. The ends lost 3 bases at V and 6 bases at J; junction bases unmatched: 0. CDR3 loop: CASSPGLAGGEQYF. CDR3 coding DNA: TGTGCCAGCTCACCGGGACTAGCGGGAGGCGAGCAGTACTTC.

This clone was detected only once. This chain uses TRBV28 with TRBJ2-3; 9 nucleotides agree with TRBD2. J was trimmed by 4 bases and V by 10 bases; bases with no gene match: 15. The CDR3 is made up of 16 amino acids. Germline values: CDR1 MDHEN, CDR2 SYDVKM. CDR3 in DNA: TGTGCCACCACGCAGCGGGGGGCGCTTGAAGCAGATACGCAGTATTTT. This encodes CATTQRGALEADTQYF.

This clone was counted a few times. The chain carries TRBV9 and TRBJ1-2; D gene ambiguous. The V end lost 4 bases, the J end lost 2 bases, and 15 bases lay between the germline ends. CDR3 length: 15 residues. Germline loops: CDR1 SGDLS, CDR2 YYNGEE. Written as DNA, the CDR3 is TGTGCCAGCAGCCTCAAGGTGGGGTTCAACTATGGCTACACCTTC. It specifies CASSLKVGFNYGYTF.